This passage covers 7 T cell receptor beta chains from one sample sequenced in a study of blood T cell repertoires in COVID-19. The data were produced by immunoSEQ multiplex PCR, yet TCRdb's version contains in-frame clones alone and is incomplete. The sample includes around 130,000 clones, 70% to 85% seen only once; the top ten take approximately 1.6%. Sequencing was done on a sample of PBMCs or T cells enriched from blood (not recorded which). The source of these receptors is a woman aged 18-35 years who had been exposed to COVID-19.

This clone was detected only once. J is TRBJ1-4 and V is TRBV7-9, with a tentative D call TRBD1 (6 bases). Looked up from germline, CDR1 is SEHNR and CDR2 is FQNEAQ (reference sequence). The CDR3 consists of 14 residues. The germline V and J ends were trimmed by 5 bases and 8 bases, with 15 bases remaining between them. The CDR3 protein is CASSVGTPTEKLFF. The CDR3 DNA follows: TGTGCCAGCAGCGTCGGGACACCGACGGAAAAACTGTTTTTT.

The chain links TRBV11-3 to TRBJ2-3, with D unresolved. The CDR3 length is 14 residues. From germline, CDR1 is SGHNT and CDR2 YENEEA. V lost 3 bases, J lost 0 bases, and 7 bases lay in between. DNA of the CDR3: TGTGCCAGCAGCTTTAGTGCAAGCACAGATACGCAGTATTTT. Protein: CASSFSASTDTQYF.

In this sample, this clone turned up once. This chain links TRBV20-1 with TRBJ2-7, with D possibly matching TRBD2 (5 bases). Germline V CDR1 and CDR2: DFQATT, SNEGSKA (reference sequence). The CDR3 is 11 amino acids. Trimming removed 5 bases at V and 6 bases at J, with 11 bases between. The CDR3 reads CSAAPGIEQYF. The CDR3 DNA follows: TGCAGTGCTGCGCCGGGAATCGAGCAGTACTTC.

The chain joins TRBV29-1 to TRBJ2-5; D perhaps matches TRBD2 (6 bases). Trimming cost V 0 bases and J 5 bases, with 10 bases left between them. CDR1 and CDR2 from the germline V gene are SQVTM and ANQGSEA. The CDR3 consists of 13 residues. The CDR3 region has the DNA TGCAGCGTTGAAGATCCGGAGGGTGAGACCCAGTACTTC. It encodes CSVEDPEGETQYF.

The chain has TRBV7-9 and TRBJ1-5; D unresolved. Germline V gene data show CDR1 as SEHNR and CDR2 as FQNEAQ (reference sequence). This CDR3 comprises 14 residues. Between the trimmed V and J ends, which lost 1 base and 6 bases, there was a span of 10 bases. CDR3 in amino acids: CASSLGGLGQPQHF. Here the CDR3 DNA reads TGTGCCAGCAGCTTAGGAGGGTTAGGTCAGCCCCAGCATTTT. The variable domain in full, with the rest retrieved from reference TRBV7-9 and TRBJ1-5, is DTGVSQNPRHKITKRGQNVTFRCDPISEHNRLYWYRQTLGQGPEFLTYFQNEAQLEKSRLLSDRFSAERPKGSFSTLEIQRTEQGDSAMYLCASSLGGLGQPQHFGDGTRLSIL.

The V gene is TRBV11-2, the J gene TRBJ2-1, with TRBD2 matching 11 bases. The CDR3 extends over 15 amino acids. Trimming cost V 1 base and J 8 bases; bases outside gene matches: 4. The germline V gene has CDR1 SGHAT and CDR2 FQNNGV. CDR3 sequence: CASSLVAGGPYEQFF. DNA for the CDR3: TGTGCCAGCAGCTTAGTAGCGGGAGGGCCTTATGAGCAGTTCTTC.

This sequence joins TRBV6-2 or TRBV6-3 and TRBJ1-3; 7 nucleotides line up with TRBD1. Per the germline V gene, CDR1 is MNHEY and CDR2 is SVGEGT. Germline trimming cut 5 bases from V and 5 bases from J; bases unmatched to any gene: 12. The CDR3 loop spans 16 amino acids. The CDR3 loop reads CASSPSPDRLRNTIYF. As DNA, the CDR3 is TGTGCCAGCAGTCCCTCACCGGACAGGTTAAGAAACACCATATATTTT.